The rows below give T cell receptor beta chains drawn from one sample of a study. TCRdb used MiXCR to reprocess the 5' RACE reads, holding one entry per CDR3 protein. Among about 43,000 distinct CDR3 sequences, over 20% were seen once, and the ten largest hold around 4.1%. Sequenced input: Tregs sorted from a lymph node. The receptors shown here come from a female donor with breast cancer. Each CDR3 is given with its conserved first and last residue. D genes are given only for firm matches. Clone size appears in some rows only: once, few, many, or a class for an expanded clone.

V,J,D,size,CDR3,DNA
TRBV20-1,TRBJ2-6,-,-,CSPVWGRGANVLTF,TGCAGTCCCGTCTGGGGGAGAGGGGCCAACGTCCTGACTTTC
TRBV5-1,TRBJ2-1,TRBD2,few,CASTELSGRDEQFF,TGCGCCAGCACCGAATTAAGCGGGAGAGATGAGCAGTTCTTC
TRBV4-3,TRBJ2-7,-,-,CASSQTYDSYEQYF,TGCGCCAGCAGCCAGACTTATGACTCCTACGAGCAGTACTTC
TRBV9,TRBJ2-2,-,many,CASRGGRNTGELFF,TGTGCCAGCAGGGGGGGCAGGAACACCGGGGAGCTGTTTTTT
TRBV4-1,TRBJ2-2,-,-,CASSQAGTAGTGELFF,TGCGCCAGCAGCCAAGCCGGGACGGCTGGCACCGGGGAGCTGTTTTTT
TRBV7-2,TRBJ2-2,-,-,CASSLYNPNTGELFF,TGTGCCAGCAGCTTATATAACCCTAACACCGGGGAGCTGTTTTTT
TRBV4-1,TRBJ1-1,-,many,CASSQERQMNTEAFF,TGCGCCAGCAGCCAAGAAAGACAGATGAACACTGAAGCTTTCTTT
TRBV12-3/TRBV12-4,TRBJ2-1,TRBD2,-,CASSFGLAGYNEQPF,TGTGCCAGCAGTTTTGGACTAGCGGGGTACAATGAGCAGCCCTTC
TRBV4-1,TRBJ2-7,-,many,CASRPEFSYEQYF,TGCGCCAGCAGGCCGGAGTTCTCCTACGAGCAGTACTTC
TRBV4-1,TRBJ1-6,-,many,CASSQGLTPLHF,TGCGCCAGCAGCCAAGGGTTGACACCCCTCCACTTT
TRBV6-1,TRBJ2-2,-,many,CATRRSSNTGELFF,TGTGCCACAAGACGTAGCTCGAACACCGGGGAGCTGTTTTTT
TRBV11-3,TRBJ2-3,-,-,CASSFSGDTDTQYF,TGTGCCAGCAGCTTCTCCGGTGACACAGATACGCAGTATTTT
TRBV4-2,TRBJ2-7,TRBD2,-,CAGSQVIGRAHEQYF,TGTGCCGGCAGCCAAGTGATCGGGAGGGCCCACGAGCAGTACTTC
TRBV6-1,TRBJ1-2,-,-,CASRGPLKNGYTF,TGTGCAAGCAGGGGCCCCCTCAAGAATGGCTACACCTTC
TRBV28,TRBJ2-7,-,many,CASSFSGSSYEQYF,TGTGCCAGCAGTTTCTCGGGGTCCTCCTACGAGCAGTACTTC
TRBV5-1,TRBJ1-3,-,few,CASSKGFGNTIYF,TGCGCCAGCAGCAAGGGCTTCGGAAACACCATATATTTT
TRBV4-1,TRBJ1-2,TRBD1,few,CASSPPTGVYGYTF,TGCGCCAGCAGCCCTCCCACAGGGGTCTATGGCTACACCTTC
TRBV28,TRBJ1-5,-,few,CASSRRSGNQPQHF,TGTGCCAGCAGCCGCCGCTCAGGCAATCAGCCCCAGCATTTT
TRBV2,TRBJ2-1,TRBD2,many,CASSPEGLAGVNEQFF,TGTGCCAGCAGTCCCGAAGGACTAGCGGGAGTTAATGAGCAGTTCTTC
TRBV20-1,TRBJ2-1,TRBD1,-,CSATDRGRMHEQLF,TGCAGTGCTACGGACAGGGGGCGTATGCATGAGCAGCTCTTC
TRBV12-3/TRBV12-4,TRBJ2-1,-,-,CASSLAPLQYNEQFF,TGTGCCAGCAGTTTAGCTCCCCTACAGTACAATGAGCAGTTCTTC
TRBV19,TRBJ2-1,-,-,CASSIFGTLRGENNEQFF,TGTGCCAGTAGTATATTCGGGACGTTGAGGGGCGAAAACAATGAGCAGTTCTTC
TRBV4-1,TRBJ2-7,TRBD2,-,CASSQGTAGGYEQYF,TGCGCCAGCAGCCAAGGAACGGCGGGAGGGTACGAGCAGTACTTC
TRBV6-5,TRBJ2-1,TRBD2,few,CASSYSGTSVNEQFF,TGTGCCAGCAGTTACAGTGGGACTAGCGTCAATGAGCAGTTCTTC
TRBV12-3/TRBV12-4,TRBJ2-1,TRBD2,-,CASRSSGSYNEQFF,TGTGCCAGCAGGTCTAGCGGCTCCTACAATGAGCAGTTCTTC
TRBV5-5,TRBJ2-2,TRBD1,many,CASSPSRQGGGELFF,TGTGCCAGCAGCCCATCTCGACAGGGTGGCGGGGAGCTGTTTTTT
TRBV28,TRBJ1-5,-,many,CASSLEGSGLNQPQHF,TGTGCCAGCAGTTTAGAAGGTAGTGGGCTCAATCAGCCCCAGCATTTT
TRBV30,TRBJ2-5,-,-,CAWRLTDQETQYF,TGTGCCTGGAGGCTGACAGACCAAGAGACCCAGTACTTC
TRBV5-1,TRBJ2-1,-,-,CASSSGQPSYNEQFF,TGCGCCAGCAGCTCAGGACAGCCCTCCTACAATGAGCAGTTCTTC
TRBV7-9,TRBJ2-7,TRBD2,few,CASSAGLAEYEQYF,TGTGCCAGCAGCGCAGGACTAGCGGAGTACGAGCAGTACTTC
TRBV9,TRBJ2-6,-,few,CASSVTNRLPGANVLTF,TGTGCCAGCAGCGTGACCAACCGCCTCCCTGGGGCCAACGTCCTGACTTTC
TRBV5-1,TRBJ2-7,-,many,CASSEINSYEQYF,TGCGCCAGCAGCGAAATAAACTCCTACGAGCAGTACTTC
TRBV7-9,TRBJ2-5,-,few,CASSPLLGVQYF,TGTGCCAGCAGCCCCCTCCTTGGTGTCCAGTACTTC
TRBV20-1,TRBJ2-2,-,few,CSASSGVNTGELFF,TGCAGTGCTTCTTCGGGCGTAAACACCGGGGAGCTGTTTTTT
TRBV10-3,TRBJ2-2,-,-,CAIKKGSGELFF,TGTGCCATCAAGAAGGGAAGCGGGGAGCTGTTTTTT
TRBV20-1,TRBJ1-1,-,few,CSARLQYTEAFF,TGCAGTGCTAGATTACAGTACACTGAAGCTTTCTTT
TRBV5-1,TRBJ2-1,-,many,CASSTEDRERWFF,TGCGCCAGCAGCACGGAGGATAGGGAAAGGTGGTTCTTC
TRBV9,TRBJ2-7,TRBD1,-,CASSVAGGRSEQYF,TGTGCCAGCAGCGTTGCAGGGGGCAGGTCTGAGCAGTACTTC
TRBV6-1,TRBJ2-6,-,many,CASSPLSGANVLTF,TGTGCCAGCTCCCCCCTCTCTGGGGCCAACGTCCTGACTTTC
TRBV24-1,TRBJ2-3,-,many,CATSGLDPVTDTQYF,TGTGCCACCAGTGGCCTCGACCCTGTCACAGATACGCAGTATTTT
TRBV1,TRBJ2-7,-,many,CTSSRKREGIFGLYEQYF,TGCACCAGCAGCCGAAAGCGGGAGGGCATTTTTGGGCTTTACGAGCAGTACTTC
TRBV6-1,TRBJ1-1,-,-,CATRTGMNTEAFF,TGTGCCACCCGGACGGGAATGAACACTGAAGCTTTCTTT
TRBV20-1,TRBJ2-1,TRBD1,-,CSARLGGQGFVEQLF,TGCAGTGCTAGACTTGGAGGACAGGGTTTCGTTGAGCAGCTCTTC
TRBV27,TRBJ1-1,-,few,CASSLSANSQGTEAFF,TGTGCCAGCAGTTTATCGGCGAACTCCCAGGGGACTGAAGCTTTCTTT
TRBV4-1,TRBJ2-7,-,-,CASSQKGGGHEQYF,TGCGCCAGCAGCCAGAAGGGGGGGGGCCACGAGCAGTACTTC
TRBV4-2,TRBJ2-4,-,medium-sized,CASSQGPRGLAKNIQYF,TGTGCCAGCAGCCAAGGACCGAGGGGACTAGCCAAAAACATTCAGTACTTC
TRBV28,TRBJ2-1,-,few,CASSFLGDSYNEQFF,TGTGCCAGCAGTTTTTTGGGGGACTCCTACAATGAGCAGTTCTTC
TRBV3-1,TRBJ2-7,-,-,CASSRRQDWEQYF,TGTGCCAGCAGCCGCCGACAGGATTGGGAGCAGTACTTC
TRBV5-1,TRBJ1-1,-,many,CASSFAGMTEAFF,TGCGCCAGCAGCTTCGCGGGGATGACTGAAGCTTTCTTT